This TCR beta chain was sequenced during a study of control samples from healthy donors and cancer patients. Assay used: immunoSEQ multiplex PCR; TCRdb lists only in-frame clones, some missing. This sample has approximately 170,000 clones, with around 93% found just once. CDR1 is LGHNA and CDR2 is YSLEER in the germline V gene. The CDR3 sequence is 16 residues long. With 0 bases removed from V and 9 bases from J, the gap between germline ends came to 15 bases. The sequence derives from a woman aged 55-70 years in good health. This rearrangement joins TRBV4-3 to TRBJ1-6; D call uncertain. The sample was blood. This chain's CDR3 is CASSQDVPGGSSPLHF. CDR3 in DNA: TGCGCCAGCAGCCAAGATGTCCCGGGTGGTAGTTCACCCCTCCACTTT.